This T cell receptor beta chain emerged from a study of PD-1 blockade in classical Hodgkin lymphoma. The data were produced by immunoSEQ multiplex PCR, yet TCRdb's version contains in-frame clones alone and is incomplete. Of 100,000 or so clones in the sample, approximately 89% are singletons; the top ten hold under 20%. Time point of the sample: cycle 4 day 1 (C4D1), after five to seven weeks of nivolumab. With no exception, relapse followed autologous stem cell transplantation in all patients, and brentuximab vedotin exposure varied. CDR3 length: 16 residues. V was cut by 1 base and J by 2 bases, with 14 bases left in between. CDR1 MNHEY and CDR2 SMNVEV come from the germline V gene (reference sequence).

The sequences come from peripheral blood mononuclear cells (PBMCs), collected before the fourth cycle of nivolumab. This sequence originates from a human donor with classical Hodgkin lymphoma. The chain uses TRBV27 and TRBJ2-5, with D perhaps matching TRBD1 (6 bases). The CDR3 nucleotides are TGTGCCAGCAGTTTATGGCAGGGGTCGGGACAAGAGACCCAGTACTTC. Its protein is CASSLWQGSGQETQYF.